This is a list of T cell receptor beta chains from one sample in a study of cytomegalovirus exposure and HLA in healthy donors. The protocol was immunoSEQ multiplex PCR, while the TCRdb copy is restricted to in-frame clones and leaves out a portion. The profile shows approximately 200,000 clones, around 81% of them singletons. The source material was PBMCs. These receptors were taken from a woman younger than 35 in good health and CMV-seropositive. The conserved cysteine and the conserved F or W are not part of the CDR3 here. Expanded clones get a size class; other rows say once, few or many, or leave the size out.

TRBV11-2	TRBJ2-7	.	ASSSGLAGGEQY
TRBV7-3	TRBJ2-3	.	ASSFSGAPTDTQY
TRBV7-3	TRBJ2-5	.	ASSLTRVGGQETQY
TRBV7-2	TRBJ2-2	.	ASSFLAGQGGELF
TRBV18	TRBJ1-4	.	ASSSSGGTNEKLF
TRBV6-5	TRBJ1-4	once	ASSYSEGQGYEKLF
TRBV6-1	TRBJ1-5	.	ASSPRGKQNQPQH
TRBV19	TRBJ1-4	few	ASSDVGGYRGEKLF
TRBV9	TRBJ1-6	.	ASSAQGARSTPLH
TRBV7-6	TRBJ1-2	.	ASSPGMGYGYT
TRBV9	TRBJ2-5	few	ASSVAEETQY
TRBV6-1	TRBJ2-3	few	ASSEGFERGGGDTQY
TRBV5-4	TRBJ2-3	.	ASRFGGATDTQY
TRBV29-1	TRBJ1-1	once	SVGGWIMNTEAF
TRBV5-1	TRBJ2-7	once	ASSRGQGGDEQY
TRBV7-3	TRBJ2-3	.	ASSPGPPGGDTQY
TRBV7-3	TRBJ1-6	.	ASSSGTNNSPLH
TRBV7-7	TRBJ2-5	.	ASSAHRDSKETQY
TRBV25-1	TRBJ2-5	.	ASSEYAGRQETQY
TRBV30	TRBJ1-5	.	AWSVGSSQPQH
TRBV7-8	TRBJ1-2	few	ASSLYVVKGFVAGQGGIGYT
TRBV6-4	TRBJ1-1	.	ASSYQENTEAF
TRBV28	TRBJ1-6	.	ASSLLAGSPLH
TRBV9	TRBJ1-3	.	ASSVALGQGGNTIY
TRBV6-5	TRBJ1-2	.	ASSYRPDRGVGGYT
TRBV9	TRBJ1-5	.	ASSLPGEGQGLNQPQH
TRBV7-9	TRBJ1-1	.	ASSYPTGMNTEAF
TRBV11-2	TRBJ2-7	.	ASSLARYNYEQY
TRBV27	TRBJ1-6	.	ASSSGERSSYNSPLH
TRBV30	TRBJ1-6	.	AWSEQINSPLH
TRBV29-1	TRBJ1-2	.	SGGGTGATGYT
TRBV29-1	TRBJ2-7	.	SVAPSGSYEQY
TRBV28	TRBJ2-7	.	ASRTSAAPGEQY
TRBV5-6	TRBJ2-4	.	ASSRGGRPDIQY
TRBV18	TRBJ2-2	.	ASSQSQGNEELF
TRBV6-5	TRBJ1-1	few	ASSLLRDTEAF
TRBV5-4	TRBJ2-2	.	ASSFTGNTGELF
TRBV30	TRBJ1-4	.	AWKGVANEKLF
TRBV25-1	TRBJ1-6	.	ASSEQNRYNSPLH
TRBV6-1	TRBJ2-7	.	ASISSRTGYYEQY
TRBV15	TRBJ1-3	.	ATSKVRGSGNTIY
TRBV12-5	TRBJ1-1	.	ASGFERGSTEAF
TRBV7-3	TRBJ1-1	few	ASSPRRTGGEAF
TRBV5-1	TRBJ2-1	.	ASSAGTGIMDEQF
TRBV28	TRBJ1-3	.	ASSRGSGNTIY
TRBV13	TRBJ1-1	.	ASSWRQGFTEAF
TRBV6-5	TRBJ1-5	.	ASRPQVSNQPQH
TRBV5-1	TRBJ2-5	.	ASSKDSYGETQY